A selection of T cell receptor beta chains follows, all from one sample in a study of blood T cell repertoires in COVID-19. Sequencing was performed with immunoSEQ multiplex PCR; in TCRdb, only in-frame clones are kept and a portion is missing. The repertoire consists of 50,000 to 65,000 clones, with just over 85% occurring once and the leading ten covering 1.2%. The sample comprised peripheral blood. The source is a middle-aged man with acute or convalescent COVID-19. Each CDR3 is given with its conserved first and last residue. D genes are given only for firm matches. The size field is filled for only some rows; it gives once, few, many or a size class.

v_gene: TRBV7-9
j_gene: TRBJ1-5
len: 14
abundance: .
d_gene: .
CDR3nt: TGTGCCAGCTCTACGGACAGATTCAATCAGCCCCAGCATTTT
CDR3aa: CASSTDRFNQPQHF

v_gene: TRBV6-5
j_gene: TRBJ1-5
len: 16
abundance: few
d_gene: TRBD1
CDR3nt: TGTGCCAGCAGTTCCTCCGGGACAGGGAGCAATCAGCCCCAGCATTTT
CDR3aa: CASSSSGTGSNQPQHF

v_gene: TRBV24-1
j_gene: TRBJ1-5
len: 16
abundance: .
d_gene: TRBD1
CDR3nt: TGTGCCACCAGTGATACCCGGACAGGGCTTAATCAGCCCCAGCATTTT
CDR3aa: CATSDTRTGLNQPQHF

v_gene: TRBV6-5
j_gene: TRBJ2-3
len: 12
abundance: .
d_gene: .
CDR3nt: TGTGCCAGCCAAGGAGGCACAGATACGCAGTATTTT
CDR3aa: CASQGGTDTQYF

v_gene: TRBV7-9
j_gene: TRBJ1-3
len: 14
abundance: once
d_gene: TRBD1
CDR3nt: TGTGCCAGCAGCCGGACAGGGGGTGGAAACACCATATATTTT
CDR3aa: CASSRTGGGNTIYF

v_gene: TRBV15
j_gene: TRBJ1-2
len: 15
abundance: .
d_gene: TRBD1
CDR3nt: TGTGCCACCAGCAGACCCGGGACAGGGGGTGCTGGCTACACCTTC
CDR3aa: CATSRPGTGGAGYTF

v_gene: TRBV5-1
j_gene: TRBJ1-2
len: 12
abundance: .
d_gene: .
CDR3nt: TGCGCCAGCAGCTTAGTAGGGGGAGGCTACACCTTC
CDR3aa: CASSLVGGGYTF

v_gene: TRBV5-5
j_gene: TRBJ1-2
len: 16
abundance: once
d_gene: TRBD1
CDR3nt: TGTGCCAGCAGCTTGTCCGGGCCAGGGGGTGTATATGGCTACACCTTC
CDR3aa: CASSLSGPGGVYGYTF

v_gene: TRBV28
j_gene: TRBJ1-1
len: 11
abundance: .
d_gene: .
CDR3nt: TGTGCCAGCAGTTCGGGGTTGGTAGCTTTCTTT
CDR3aa: CASSSGLVAFF

v_gene: TRBV5-3
j_gene: TRBJ2-6
len: 18
abundance: .
d_gene: .
CDR3nt: TGTGCCAGAAGCTATACTGGGACACCGCTTTCTGGGGCCAACGTCCTGACTTTC
CDR3aa: CARSYTGTPLSGANVLTF

v_gene: TRBV5-8
j_gene: TRBJ2-6
len: 17
abundance: .
d_gene: .
CDR3nt: TGTGCCAGCAGCCCTTATTACCTATTGACTGGGGCCAACGTCCTGACTTTC
CDR3aa: CASSPYYLLTGANVLTF

v_gene: TRBV12-5
j_gene: TRBJ1-3
len: 18
abundance: .
d_gene: .
CDR3nt: TGTGCTAGTGGTTTGGACCCGGGGGGGACTTTCTCTGGAAACACCATATATTTT
CDR3aa: CASGLDPGGTFSGNTIYF

v_gene: TRBV19
j_gene: TRBJ1-3
len: 15
abundance: .
d_gene: .
CDR3nt: TGTGCCAGTAGTCCCAAGGGGTTCTCTGGAAACACCATATATTTT
CDR3aa: CASSPKGFSGNTIYF

v_gene: TRBV30
j_gene: TRBJ2-7
len: 13
abundance: few
d_gene: TRBD1
CDR3nt: TGTGCCTGGAATCCGGGACAGGACTACGAGCAGTACTTC
CDR3aa: CAWNPGQDYEQYF

v_gene: TRBV11-2
j_gene: TRBJ2-3
len: 16
abundance: once
d_gene: .
CDR3nt: TGTGCCAGCAGCTTATTGTTCACGCGGGGACCAGATACGCAGTATTTT
CDR3aa: CASSLLFTRGPDTQYF